The 9 T cell receptor beta chains in this list originate from one sample, sequenced in a study of technical replicates of blood from a handful of donors. Repertoires were generated with immunoSEQ multiplex PCR, while TCRdb's copy carries only in-frame clones and drops some. The table records nearly 80,000 clones, 85% to 95% of them present only once. Source material: T cells isolated from PBMCs. These receptor sequences come from a human donor in good health.

V gene TRBV15 combines with J gene TRBJ2-1; the match to TRBD2 covers 7 bases. The CDR3 covers 13 residues. Germline trimming cut 1 base from V and 6 bases from J; bases unmatched to any gene: 0. The germline CDR1 and CDR2 sequences are LNHNV and YYDKDF (reference sequence). CDR3 sequence: CATSRGLANEQFF. The DNA for the CDR3 is TGTGCCACCAGCAGAGGACTAGCCAATGAGCAGTTCTTC.

As for this clone: The sample has other DNA sequences that encode this CDR3 too. This sequence joins TRBV9 and TRBJ2-7, with 12 nucleotides matching TRBD2. CDR3 length: 14 residues. Germline-derived CDR1 and CDR2 are SGDLS and YYNGEE. The trim removed 4 bases at V and 4 bases at J, leaving 3 bases unmatched. The CDR3 loop is CASSPGLAGYEQYF. The CDR3 coding sequence is TGTGCCAGCAGCCCAGGACTAGCGGGGTACGAGCAGTACTTC.

V and J are TRBV6-5 and TRBJ1-2; D uncertain. With 2 bases removed from V and 2 bases from J, the gap between germline ends came to 15 bases. The CDR3 length is 16 residues. From germline, CDR1 is MNHEY and CDR2 SVGAGI. The CDR3 DNA is TGTGCCAGCAGTTACGCTAACTCTCGGGTCAACTATGGCTACACCTTC. This translates into CASSYANSRVNYGYTF.

CDR3 coding DNA: TGTGCCATCAGTGATCCCCAGACTATCACAGATACGCAGTATTTT. Protein: CAISDPQTITDTQYF. V and J are TRBV10-3 and TRBJ2-3; possibly TRBD2 for D (5 bases). The V end was cut by 3 bases, the J end by 2 bases, with 12 bases between. Germline V gene lookup returns CDR1 ENHRY and CDR2 SYGVKD. The CDR3 consists of 15 residues.

This chain links TRBV21-1 with TRBJ1-2; whether TRBD1, the table's D call, matches the DNA was not checked. TRBV21-1 is given as a pseudogene. This CDR3 contains 12 residues. CDR3 in DNA: TGTGCCAGCAGGGGATTATGGGGTTTGGGACAGTTC. It specifies CASRGLWGLGQF.

The genes are TRBV6-5 and TRBJ2-4, with 8 bases lining up with TRBD1. After removal of 7 bases from V and 5 bases from J, the junction contained 4 bases not matched to a gene. Germline lookup yields CDR1 MNHEY and CDR2 SVGAGI. This CDR3 comprises 13 residues. The CDR3 here is CASIGQGENIQYF. CDR3 nucleotide sequence: TGTGCCAGCATAGGACAGGGTGAAAACATTCAGTACTTC.

This clone was counted a few times. The J gene is TRBJ1-2, the V gene TRBV6-6; D not certain. V was pared by 4 bases and J by 2 bases, with 8 bases between. Germline CDR1 MNHNY, CDR2 SVGAGI (reference sequence). CDR3 length: 13 residues. The CDR3 coding sequence is TGTGCCAGCAGTTTTTCTACCAACTATGGCTACACCTTC. It yields the protein CASSFSTNYGYTF.

As DNA, the CDR3 is TGTGCCAGCAGCCGAGGGACTAGCGGGGAGAATGAGCAGTTCTTC. This gives the protein CASSRGTSGENEQFF. The rearrangement links TRBV11-2 to TRBJ2-1, with 13 bases aligning to TRBD2. The CDR3 consists of 15 residues. Germline values: CDR1 SGHAT, CDR2 FQNNGV. J was trimmed by 7 bases and V by 5 bases; bases with no gene match: 5.

This chain connects TRBV19 to TRBJ2-3; 11 bases are a match to TRBD2. Germline V gene lookup returns CDR1 LNHDA and CDR2 SQIVND (reference sequence). The CDR3 is 15 residues long. With V trimmed by 5 bases and J by 4 bases, 5 bases remained unmatched. CDR3 amino acids: CASSVAGGPSDTQYF. DNA of the CDR3: TGTGCCAGTAGTGTAGCGGGAGGGCCGTCAGATACGCAGTATTTT.